This T cell receptor (beta chain) was found in a study of cytomegalovirus exposure and HLA in healthy donors. General observations from the study: The tendency of first-cohort TCR clusters to co-occur in the roughly 120 validation repertoires was the finding of a later analysis.

Repertoires were generated with immunoSEQ multiplex PCR, while TCRdb's copy carries only in-frame clones and drops some. The sample contains about 260,000 clones, about 90% of which appear only once. Comments on this clone: Its target is unknown.

Sequencing input: PBMCs. This receptor was obtained from a woman aged 25 to 45 in good health and CMV-seronegative.

CDR3 nucleotides: TGTGCCAGCAGCTGGGGAACAGGGTACGAGCAGTACTTC. This gives the protein CASSWGTGYEQYF. The genes are TRBV5-6 and TRBJ2-7, with D perhaps TRBD1 (6 bases). V was clipped by 3 bases and J by 4 bases, with 11 bases between them. CDR3 length: 13 residues. Germline V gives CDR1 SGHDT, CDR2 YYEEEE.